The rows below give T cell receptor beta chains drawn from one sample of a study of blood T cell repertoires in COVID-19. The repertoire was sequenced with immunoSEQ multiplex PCR; TCRdb's copy has only in-frame clones and lacks some. This sample has 250,000 or so clones; around 91% occur once, and the top ten carry under 2.5%. Sequencing was done on a sample of peripheral blood. These receptors originate from a woman aged 55-70 years with COVID-19, enrolled during active disease. Each CDR3 is given with its conserved first and last residue. The order of the fields is V gene, D gene, J gene, clone size, CDR3 protein, CDR3 DNA. A D gene is named only where the DNA matches it firmly. Size tells how often a clone was seen (once, few, many) or the class of an expanded clone, and some rows leave it out.

v_gene: TRBV9; d_gene: TRBD2; j_gene: TRBJ2-3; abundance: NA; CDR3aa: CASSVSSQLAGAAQYF; CDR3nt: TGTGCCAGCAGCGTGTCTTCCCAACTAGCGGGGGCTGCGCAGTATTTT
v_gene: TRBV4-2; d_gene: NA; j_gene: TRBJ1-1; abundance: NA; CDR3aa: CASSQLKTQGNTEAFF; CDR3nt: TGTGCCAGCAGCCAACTAAAAACACAGGGCAACACTGAAGCTTTCTTT
v_gene: TRBV6-2/TRBV6-3; d_gene: NA; j_gene: TRBJ2-7; abundance: NA; CDR3aa: CASSAGTRSSYEQYF; CDR3nt: TGTGCCAGCAGCGCCGGGACACGGAGCTCCTACGAGCAGTACTTC
v_gene: TRBV30; d_gene: NA; j_gene: TRBJ1-1; abundance: NA; CDR3aa: CAWSVLVEAFF; CDR3nt: TGTGCCTGGAGTGTTCTAGTCGAAGCTTTCTTT
v_gene: TRBV3-1/TRBV3-2; d_gene: NA; j_gene: TRBJ1-4; abundance: NA; CDR3aa: CASSQKNGATNEKLFF; CDR3nt: TGTGCCAGCAGCCAAAAAAACGGGGCAACTAATGAAAAACTGTTTTTT
v_gene: TRBV4-3; d_gene: NA; j_gene: TRBJ1-1; abundance: NA; CDR3aa: CASSQDSGRDTEAFF; CDR3nt: TGCGCCAGCAGCCAAGACAGCGGTAGGGACACTGAAGCTTTCTTT
v_gene: TRBV7-2; d_gene: TRBD1; j_gene: TRBJ1-2; abundance: NA; CDR3aa: CASSFFGQGAPGYTF; CDR3nt: TGTGCCAGCAGCTTTTTCGGACAGGGGGCTCCCGGCTACACCTTC
v_gene: TRBV12-3/TRBV12-4; d_gene: NA; j_gene: TRBJ1-1; abundance: NA; CDR3aa: CASSGRRDTEAFF; CDR3nt: TGTGCCAGTTCGGGGAGGAGGGACACTGAAGCTTTCTTT
v_gene: TRBV19; d_gene: TRBD2; j_gene: TRBJ2-7; abundance: NA; CDR3aa: CASSERGDGLAEQYF; CDR3nt: TGTGCCAGTAGTGAGCGGGGGGACGGCCTAGCGGAGCAGTACTTC
v_gene: TRBV7-8; d_gene: TRBD1; j_gene: TRBJ1-1; abundance: NA; CDR3aa: CASSRAMTGVNTEAFF; CDR3nt: TGTGCCAGCAGCCGAGCGATGACAGGGGTGAACACTGAAGCTTTCTTT
v_gene: TRBV5-1; d_gene: NA; j_gene: TRBJ1-5; abundance: NA; CDR3aa: CASSLAGGSNQPQHF; CDR3nt: TGCGCCAGCAGCTTGGCCGGGGGGAGCAATCAGCCCCAGCATTTT
v_gene: TRBV7-9; d_gene: TRBD1; j_gene: TRBJ1-2; abundance: NA; CDR3aa: CASSLSKPGQGLNGYTF; CDR3nt: TGTGCCAGCAGCTTATCAAAACCGGGACAGGGCTTGAATGGCTACACCTTC
v_gene: TRBV5-4; d_gene: NA; j_gene: TRBJ1-4; abundance: NA; CDR3aa: CASSEGTINEKLFF; CDR3nt: TGTGCCAGCAGCGAGGGAACAATTAATGAAAAACTGTTTTTT
v_gene: TRBV7-9; d_gene: NA; j_gene: TRBJ2-7; abundance: NA; CDR3aa: CASSLEVAEQYF; CDR3nt: TGTGCCAGCAGCTTAGAAGTAGCCGAGCAGTACTTC
v_gene: TRBV25-1; d_gene: NA; j_gene: TRBJ1-2; abundance: NA; CDR3aa: CASSRNRAVYGYTF; CDR3nt: TGTGCCAGCAGTCGAAACAGGGCAGTTTATGGCTACACCTTC
v_gene: TRBV13; d_gene: TRBD2; j_gene: TRBJ2-1; abundance: NA; CDR3aa: CASSLEAGGPFNEQFF; CDR3nt: TGTGCCAGCAGCTTAGAAGCGGGGGGGCCCTTCAATGAGCAGTTCTTC
v_gene: TRBV11-2; d_gene: NA; j_gene: TRBJ1-1; abundance: NA; CDR3aa: CASSYTPSTEAFF; CDR3nt: TGTGCCAGCAGCTACACCCCATCCACTGAAGCTTTCTTT
v_gene: TRBV3-1/TRBV3-2; d_gene: TRBD1; j_gene: TRBJ1-2; abundance: NA; CDR3aa: CASSQGRGTGAYGYTF; CDR3nt: TGTGCCAGCAGCCAAGGACGGGGGACAGGGGCCTATGGCTACACCTTC
v_gene: TRBV13; d_gene: NA; j_gene: TRBJ1-1; abundance: few; CDR3aa: CASSLIVRGNTEAFF; CDR3nt: TGTGCCAGCAGCTTAATCGTGCGGGGGAACACTGAAGCTTTCTTT
v_gene: TRBV5-1; d_gene: TRBD1; j_gene: TRBJ1-2; abundance: NA; CDR3aa: CASSLGDRASVHGYTF; CDR3nt: TGCGCCAGCAGCTTGGGAGACAGGGCCTCTGTACATGGCTACACCTTC
v_gene: TRBV9; d_gene: TRBD1; j_gene: TRBJ1-1; abundance: NA; CDR3aa: CASSSGGNTEAFF; CDR3nt: TGTGCCAGCAGCTCAGGGGGGAACACTGAAGCTTTCTTT
v_gene: TRBV11-2; d_gene: NA; j_gene: TRBJ1-2; abundance: few; CDR3aa: CASSLDPSGGYTF; CDR3nt: TGTGCCAGCAGCTTAGACCCAAGCGGTGGCTACACCTTC
v_gene: TRBV19; d_gene: NA; j_gene: TRBJ1-2; abundance: NA; CDR3aa: CASTVQLKGNYGYTF; CDR3nt: TGTGCCAGTACTGTTCAGCTGAAGGGGAACTATGGCTACACCTTC
v_gene: TRBV27; d_gene: NA; j_gene: TRBJ1-4; abundance: NA; CDR3aa: CASSLGWTENEKLFF; CDR3nt: TGTGCCAGCAGTTTAGGGTGGACTGAGAATGAAAAACTGTTTTTT
v_gene: TRBV7-3; d_gene: TRBD2; j_gene: TRBJ2-1; abundance: NA; CDR3aa: CASSLLAGDRNEQFF; CDR3nt: TGTGCCAGCAGCTTACTCGCGGGGGATAGGAATGAGCAGTTCTTC
v_gene: TRBV9; d_gene: NA; j_gene: TRBJ1-3; abundance: NA; CDR3aa: CASSVGAGGNSGNTIYF; CDR3nt: TGTGCCAGCAGCGTAGGGGCAGGAGGCAACTCTGGAAACACCATATATTTT
v_gene: TRBV3-1/TRBV3-2; d_gene: TRBD2; j_gene: TRBJ2-5; abundance: NA; CDR3aa: CASSARGGEVETQYF; CDR3nt: TGTGCCAGCAGCGCCCGCGGGGGGGAAGTAGAGACCCAGTACTTC
v_gene: TRBV5-4; d_gene: NA; j_gene: TRBJ2-5; abundance: NA; CDR3aa: CASSSPGSFQETQYF; CDR3nt: TGTGCCAGCAGCTCCCCCGGGAGCTTCCAAGAGACCCAGTACTTC
v_gene: TRBV10-3; d_gene: NA; j_gene: TRBJ1-1; abundance: NA; CDR3aa: CAIKGVRENTEAFF; CDR3nt: TGTGCCATCAAGGGGGTTCGGGAGAACACTGAAGCTTTCTTT
v_gene: TRBV6-1; d_gene: TRBD1; j_gene: TRBJ1-2; abundance: NA; CDR3aa: CASSEVVRTGRYGYTF; CDR3nt: TGTGCCAGCAGTGAAGTGGTAAGGACAGGGCGCTATGGCTACACCTTC
v_gene: TRBV7-2; d_gene: TRBD2; j_gene: TRBJ2-2; abundance: NA; CDR3aa: CASSRALAGSGELFF; CDR3nt: TGTGCCAGCAGCCGGGCACTAGCGGGGTCCGGGGAGCTGTTTTTT
v_gene: TRBV6-1; d_gene: NA; j_gene: TRBJ1-3; abundance: NA; CDR3aa: CASSEVDRNSGNTIYF; CDR3nt: TGTGCCAGCAGTGAAGTCGACAGAAACTCTGGAAACACCATATATTTT
v_gene: TRBV14; d_gene: TRBD1; j_gene: TRBJ2-1; abundance: NA; CDR3aa: CASSNVLTGGAQRSHEQFF; CDR3nt: TGTGCCAGCAGCAATGTGTTGACAGGGGGCGCCCAAAGAAGCCATGAGCAGTTCTTC
v_gene: TRBV19; d_gene: TRBD2; j_gene: TRBJ2-6; abundance: NA; CDR3aa: CASRNERGGAGANVLTF; CDR3nt: TGTGCCAGTAGGAACGAGCGGGGGGGCGCTGGGGCCAACGTCCTGACTTTC
v_gene: TRBV9; d_gene: NA; j_gene: TRBJ1-4; abundance: NA; CDR3aa: CASEQGDEKLFF; CDR3nt: TGTGCCAGCGAACAGGGTGACGAAAAACTGTTTTTT
v_gene: TRBV5-6; d_gene: NA; j_gene: TRBJ1-1; abundance: NA; CDR3aa: CASSAGLTEAFF; CDR3nt: TGTGCCAGCAGCGCGGGGCTTACTGAAGCTTTCTTT
v_gene: TRBV25-1; d_gene: TRBD2; j_gene: TRBJ2-7; abundance: NA; CDR3aa: CASSDVGGAYEQYF; CDR3nt: TGTGCCAGCAGTGATGTTGGGGGGGCCTACGAGCAGTACTTC
v_gene: TRBV2; d_gene: NA; j_gene: TRBJ1-2; abundance: NA; CDR3aa: CASSPSSIQGGAYGYTF; CDR3nt: TGTGCCAGCAGTCCTTCCTCTATCCAGGGCGGTGCCTATGGCTACACCTTC
v_gene: TRBV30; d_gene: TRBD2; j_gene: TRBJ2-5; abundance: NA; CDR3aa: CAWDSGGPQTQYF; CDR3nt: TGTGCCTGGGACTCGGGGGGGCCGCAGACCCAGTACTTC
v_gene: TRBV5-4; d_gene: TRBD2; j_gene: TRBJ2-7; abundance: NA; CDR3aa: CASSWTSGGADEQYF; CDR3nt: TGTGCCAGCAGTTGGACTAGCGGGGGGGCCGACGAGCAGTACTTC
v_gene: TRBV7-8; d_gene: NA; j_gene: TRBJ1-2; abundance: NA; CDR3aa: CASSLGPGKNYGYTF; CDR3nt: TGTGCCAGCAGCTTAGGGCCAGGGAAGAACTATGGCTACACCTTC
v_gene: TRBV10-3; d_gene: NA; j_gene: TRBJ2-1; abundance: NA; CDR3aa: CAISESSGAYNEQFF; CDR3nt: TGTGCCATCAGTGAGTCCAGTGGGGCGTACAATGAGCAGTTCTTC
v_gene: TRBV9; d_gene: NA; j_gene: TRBJ1-4; abundance: NA; CDR3aa: CASSGGGDGEKLFF; CDR3nt: TGTGCCAGCAGCGGAGGGGGGGATGGTGAAAAACTGTTTTTT
v_gene: TRBV11-2; d_gene: TRBD1; j_gene: TRBJ1-2; abundance: NA; CDR3aa: CASSLYRGGNYGYTF; CDR3nt: TGTGCCAGCAGCTTATACAGGGGCGGGAACTATGGCTACACCTTC
v_gene: TRBV12-3/TRBV12-4; d_gene: NA; j_gene: TRBJ1-1; abundance: NA; CDR3aa: CASSETGNTEAFF; CDR3nt: TGTGCCAGCAGTGAAACAGGGAACACTGAAGCTTTCTTT
v_gene: TRBV19; d_gene: TRBD1; j_gene: TRBJ2-7; abundance: few; CDR3aa: CATRGQAYEQYF; CDR3nt: TGTGCCACCCGAGGACAGGCCTACGAGCAGTACTTC
v_gene: TRBV29-1; d_gene: NA; j_gene: TRBJ1-2; abundance: NA; CDR3aa: CSVEWQGNYGYTF; CDR3nt: TGCAGCGTTGAATGGCAGGGTAACTATGGCTACACCTTC
v_gene: TRBV4-1; d_gene: NA; j_gene: TRBJ2-3; abundance: NA; CDR3aa: CASSQGVTGSGTDTQYF; CDR3nt: TGCGCCAGCAGCCAAGGAGTAACGGGAAGCGGCACAGATACGCAGTATTTT
v_gene: TRBV27; d_gene: NA; j_gene: TRBJ1-1; abundance: NA; CDR3aa: CASSRDTRRTEAFF; CDR3nt: TGTGCCAGCAGTAGGGACACCCGGAGGACTGAAGCTTTCTTT
v_gene: TRBV4-1; d_gene: TRBD1; j_gene: TRBJ1-4; abundance: NA; CDR3aa: CASSQRQGSDEKLFF; CDR3nt: TGCGCCAGCAGCCAGAGACAGGGGAGTGATGAAAAACTGTTTTTT
v_gene: TRBV19; d_gene: TRBD1; j_gene: TRBJ1-2; abundance: NA; CDR3aa: CASSPQSTGVYGYTF; CDR3nt: TGTGCCAGTAGTCCACAGTCGACAGGGGTGTATGGCTACACCTTC
v_gene: TRBV6-5; d_gene: NA; j_gene: TRBJ1-2; abundance: once; CDR3aa: CASSPGARYGYTF; CDR3nt: TGTGCCAGCAGCCCGGGAGCGCGGTATGGCTACACCTTC
v_gene: TRBV14; d_gene: TRBD1; j_gene: TRBJ1-2; abundance: NA; CDR3aa: CASSSGTGAGYGYTF; CDR3nt: TGTGCCAGCAGCTCCGGGACAGGGGCCGGCTATGGCTACACCTTC
v_gene: TRBV2; d_gene: NA; j_gene: TRBJ1-2; abundance: NA; CDR3aa: CADRNYGYTF; CDR3nt: TGTGCCGACAGGAACTATGGCTACACCTTC